The 26 T cell receptor beta chains presented below share a single source sample, sequenced in a study of T cells in women clearing cervical HPV infection. Repertoires were generated with immunoSEQ multiplex PCR, while TCRdb's copy carries only in-frame clones and drops some. The sample table includes roughly 30,000 clones. The specimen was blood buffy coat. These receptor sequences come from a woman between 18 and 70 years old with a cervical HPV16 infection that either progressed to CIN3+ or cleared (not recorded which).

Remarks on this clone: The read finishes 3 residues shy of the CDR3 end, and the germline J gene is used to complete it. The V gene is TRBV30, the J gene TRBJ1-2; 7 nucleotides agree with TRBD1. The length of the CDR3 is 16 residues. V lost 4 bases, J lost 4 bases, and 15 bases stayed unmatched. Germline-derived CDR1 and CDR2 are GTSNPN and SVGIG (reference sequence). The CDR3 reads CAWIPQGGRITYGYTF. The sequenced CDR3 bases are TGTGCCTGGATCCCTCAGGGGGGACGGATCACCTATGGC. Variable domain in full (rest from reference TRBV30 and TRBJ1-2): SQTIHQWPATLVQPVGSPLSLECTVEGTSNPNLYWYRQAAGRGLQLLFYSVGIGQISSEVPQNLSASRPQDRQFILSSKKLLLSDSGFYLCAWIPQGGRITYGYTFGSGTRLTVV.

Notes on this clone: The CDR3 end is not reached by the read, which stops 3 residues before it; the germline J gene fills it in. The rearrangement links TRBV5-4 to TRBJ1-4, with TRBD1 matching 11 bases. Germline values: CDR1 SGHNT, CDR2 YYREEE (reference sequence). J was trimmed by 4 bases and V by 4 bases; bases with no gene match: 6. There are 16 residues in the CDR3. The CDR3 sequence is CASSRGQGAINEKLFF. The CDR3 DNA, read in part, is TGTGCCAGCAGCAGAGGACAGGGGGCTATTAATGAAAAA.

With respect to this clone: The DNA ends 3 residues before the CDR3 does, and the rest of the CDR3 is filled in from the germline J gene. J is TRBJ2-1 and V is TRBV30; 9 positions match TRBD1. In germline, CDR1 is GTSNPN, CDR2 SVGIG (reference sequence). This CDR3 is 12 amino acids long. V was clipped by 5 bases and J by 6 bases; unmatched bases: 2. This CDR3 is CAWDRGINEQFF. The CDR3 bases that were read are TGTGCCTGGGACAGGGGGATCAATGAG.

The DNA read from the CDR3 is TGTGCCAGCAGCTTAGTAGGGACTACCAAAAACATT. Translation gives CASSLVGTTKNI. The CDR3 as a whole reads CASSLVGTTKNIQYF. The chain carries TRBV7-9 and TRBJ2-4; 7 nucleotides line up with TRBD2. Sequencing ends 3 residues short of the CDR3 end; the germline J gene provides the rest. This CDR3 has 15 amino acids. Germline CDR1 and CDR2: SEHNR and FQNEAQ (reference sequence). V gave up 1 base and J gave up 2 bases; unmatched junction bases: 2.

As concerns this clone: The read falls 3 residues short of the CDR3 end, and the missing part is taken from the germline J gene. This sequence joins TRBV2 and TRBJ2-1; D is unresolved. Germline CDR1 reads SNHLY; CDR2 reads FYNNEI. Trimming pared 6 bases from V and 4 bases from J, leaving 10 bases between. The CDR3 totals 13 residues. The CDR3 spells CASRQGGYNEQFF. The sequenced CDR3 bases are TGTGCCAGCAGACAAGGCGGTTACAATGAG.

As for this clone: The read is 3 residues too short to cover the CDR3 end, so that end is filled in from the germline J gene. V gene TRBV7-9 combines with J gene TRBJ1-2; tentative D call: TRBD1 (5 bases). The germline CDR1 and CDR2 sequences are SEHNR and FQNEAQ (reference sequence). The CDR3 totals 14 residues. The covered CDR3 bases are TGTGCCAGCAGCTTAGAAAGTAGCCGGGGGAAC. Translated: CASSLESSRGN. The CDR3, in full, reads CASSLESSRGNYTF.

Worth noting for this clone: The read ends 3 residues shy of where the CDR3 ends; the end is completed using the germline J gene. V usage is TRBV7-9 and J usage is TRBJ2-3; possibly TRBD1 for D (6 bases). V was cut by 5 bases and J by 2 bases, with 14 bases left in between. The CDR3 is 15 amino acids. Germline loops: CDR1 SEHNR, CDR2 FQNEAQ (reference sequence). CDR3 DNA (partial): TGTGCCAGCAGCGATGCCGGGACAAACACAGATACG. This encodes CASSDAGTNTDT. The CDR3 reads in full as CASSDAGTNTDTQYF.

As regards this clone: Sequencing ends 3 residues short of the CDR3 end; the germline J gene provides the rest. This chain joins TRBV2 and TRBJ1-2, with 7 bases that match TRBD1. This CDR3 comprises 15 residues. CDR1 and CDR2 (germline): SNHLY, FYNNEI. The CDR3 bases that were read are TGTGCCAGCAGAGGGGGCGGGAGAACATCATACGAC. This gives the protein CASRGGGRTSYD. The entire CDR3 is CASRGGGRTSYDYTF.

Comment on this clone: The CDR3 extends 3 residues past the end of the read, so its final part is completed from the germline J gene. The V and J genes are TRBV7-9 and TRBJ2-4; 7 bases are a match to TRBD1. This CDR3 region has 14 residues. In germline, CDR1 is SEHNR, CDR2 FQNEAQ (reference sequence). CDR3 loop: CASSLSGTAYGQYF. The CDR3 DNA, read in part, is TGTGCCAGCAGCTTATCCGGGACAGCTTATGGT.

A word on this clone: The read is 3 residues too short to cover the CDR3 end, so that end is filled in from the germline J gene. The rearrangement links TRBV12-3 or TRBV12-4 to TRBJ1-1, with D maybe TRBD1 (6 bases). The CDR3 is 14 amino acids. V lost 5 bases to trimming and J lost 1 base, with 11 bases between them. This CDR3 reads CASSPGTKNTEAFF. Incomplete CDR3 DNA: TGTGCCAGCAGTCCCGGGACAAAGAACACTGAA.

Regarding this clone: The read falls 3 residues short of the CDR3 end, and the missing part is taken from the germline J gene. The J gene is TRBJ2-7, the V gene TRBV12-3 or TRBV12-4; D not certain. The V end lost 3 bases, the J end lost 5 bases, and 8 bases lay between the germline ends. The CDR3 totals 12 residues. The DNA read from the CDR3 is TGTGCCAGCAGTTTTGGGCAGGACGAG. It yields the protein CASSFGQDE. In full, the CDR3 reads CASSFGQDEQYF.

Remarks on this clone: The read terminates 3 residues before the CDR3 end, so the remaining end is supplied by the germline J gene. This rearrangement joins TRBV19 to TRBJ1-2; TRBD1 is a possible D gene (6 bases). The CDR3 is made up of 14 amino acids. Germline CDR1 LNHDA, CDR2 SQIVND (reference sequence). Partial CDR3 DNA: TGTGCCAGTAGTATGTCCGGGGGGGGCAATGAC. It codes for CASSMSGGGND. The complete CDR3 protein is CASSMSGGGNDYTF.

About this clone itself: The read halts 3 residues ahead of the CDR3 end, with the missing end drawn from the germline J gene. V usage is TRBV20-1 and J usage is TRBJ1-1; D is uncertain. Germline CDR1 DFQATT, CDR2 SNEGSKA (reference sequence). V was trimmed by 6 bases and J by 1 base, leaving 9 bases between them. The CDR3 is 12 residues long. The CDR3: CSAPAGNTEAFF. The part of the CDR3 DNA that was read is TGCAGTGCCCCCGCGGGGAACACTGAA.

Comments on this clone: Read data end 3 residues before the CDR3 end; the end is taken from the germline J gene. The V gene is TRBV20-1, the J gene TRBJ2-7; maybe TRBD2 (5 bases). The ends were cut back, 1 base at V and 3 bases at J, with 13 bases in the middle. CDR3 size: 14 residues. Germline lookup yields CDR1 DFQATT and CDR2 SNEGSKA (reference sequence). Partial CDR3 DNA: TGCAGTGCTAGAGGCGAGCGGTCATTCTACGAG. The encoded protein is CSARGERSFYE. The CDR3 in its entirety is CSARGERSFYEQYF.

Regarding this clone: Read data end 3 residues before the CDR3 end; the end is taken from the germline J gene. V and J are TRBV10-3 and TRBJ1-2, with a possible D match to TRBD1 (6 bases). This CDR3 is built from 16 residues. CDR1 is ENHRY, CDR2 SYGVKD, per germline. Between the trimmed V and J ends, which lost 4 bases and 3 bases, there was a span of 18 bases. The CDR3: CAISVPELQGYYGYTF. CDR3 bases read: TGTGCCATCAGTGTCCCAGAGTTGCAGGGGTACTATGGC.

In regard to this clone: The CDR3 extends 3 residues past the end of the read, so its final part is completed from the germline J gene. V and J are TRBV29-1 and TRBJ2-7; perhaps TRBD1 as D (5 bases). The V and J ends lost 3 bases and 1 base respectively, with 10 bases between them. This CDR3 has 13 residues. Germline V gene data show CDR1 as SQVTM and CDR2 as ANQGSEA. The chain's CDR3 is CSVEAKGSYEQYF. Incomplete CDR3 DNA: TGCAGCGTTGAGGCAAAGGGGTCCTACGAG.

Comments on this clone: The DNA ends 3 residues before the CDR3 does, and the rest of the CDR3 is filled in from the germline J gene. The chain couples TRBV5-1 to TRBJ2-5, with 10 nucleotides matching TRBD1. From germline, CDR1 is SGHRS and CDR2 YFSETQ. With V trimmed by 4 bases and J by 1 base, 7 bases remained unmatched. CDR3 size: 16 residues. Here the CDR3 reads CASSQGTGDGQETQYF. CDR3 DNA, as far as it was read: TGCGCCAGCAGCCAGGGGACAGGGGATGGCCAAGAGACC.

Remarks on this clone: The read halts 3 residues ahead of the CDR3 end, with the missing end drawn from the germline J gene. This chain connects TRBV5-1 to TRBJ1-3, with D hard to call. CDR1 is SGHRS, CDR2 YFSETQ, per germline. CDR3 length: 17 residues. The ends were cut back, 0 bases at V and 0 bases at J, with 13 bases in the middle. The DNA read from the CDR3 is TGCGCCAGCAGCTTGGATGTGGGCGTCAGCTCTGGAAACACC. Its translation: CASSLDVGVSSGNT. From start to end, the CDR3 is CASSLDVGVSSGNTIYF. The whole variable domain, filled in from reference TRBV5-1 and TRBJ1-3, reads KAGVTQTPRYLIKTRGQQVTLSCSPISGHRSVSWYQQTPGQGLQFLFEYFSETQRNKGNFPGRFSGRQFSNSRSEMNVSTLELGDSALYLCASSLDVGVSSGNTIYFGEGSWLTVV.

Details on this clone: From the germline J gene comes the end of the CDR3, since the read stops 3 residues before it. The chain is built from TRBV20-1 and TRBJ2-7; D uncertain. V was trimmed by 1 base and J by 5 bases, leaving 18 bases between them. From germline, CDR1 is DFQATT and CDR2 SNEGSKA (reference sequence). The CDR3 spans 15 residues. The covered CDR3 bases are TGCAGTGCTAGAGTAGTAGAGACCCGCGGCGACGAG. Translating gives CSARVVETRGDE. In full, the CDR3 reads CSARVVETRGDEQYF.

As regards this clone: The CDR3 is cut off 3 residues early in the read; its end comes from the germline J gene. The V call is TRBV2, the J call TRBJ2-3; 9 bases fit TRBD2. The V segment lost 5 bases and the J segment 4 bases; nucleotides outside the gene matches: 10. The CDR3 totals 16 residues. The germline gives CDR1 SNHLY, CDR2 FYNNEI. CDR3 bases read: TGTGCCAGCAGTCCCCCCTGGCGGGGGGGTCCAGATACG. It translates to CASSPPWRGGPDT. The whole CDR3 protein reads CASSPPWRGGPDTQYF.

Turning to this clone: The read ends 3 residues shy of where the CDR3 ends; the end is completed using the germline J gene. This chain connects TRBV6-1 to TRBJ1-1; D call uncertain. The germline V gene encodes CDR1 MNHNS and CDR2 SASEGT. Trimming removed 4 bases at V and 0 bases at J, with 6 bases between. This CDR3 is 13 amino acids long. The CDR3 reads CASSVIVNTEAFF. CDR3 bases read: TGTGCCAGCAGTGTCATAGTGAACACTGAA.

About this clone: Read coverage stops 3 residues before the CDR3 terminus; the germline J gene supplies the remainder. This chain joins TRBV9 and TRBJ2-7; D gene ambiguous. The CDR3 sequence is 13 residues long. V lost 0 bases to trimming and J lost 5 bases, with 9 bases between them. In germline, CDR1 is SGDLS, CDR2 YYNGEE. The CDR3 sequence is CASSVAIANEQYF. The CDR3 bases that were read are TGTGCCAGCAGCGTAGCTATCGCCAACGAG. Complete variable domain (other parts from reference TRBV9 and TRBJ2-7): DSGVTQTPKHLITATGQRVTLRCSPRSGDLSVYWYQQSLDQGLQFLIQYYNGEERAKGNILERFSAQQFPDLHSELNLSSLELGDSALYFCASSVAIANEQYFGPGTRLTVT.

In regard to this clone: The sequence runs out 3 residues before the end of the CDR3; the remainder is reconstructed from the germline J gene. The chain couples TRBV7-9 to TRBJ1-2, with 8 bases identical to TRBD1. Germline V lookup: CDR1 SEHNR, CDR2 FQNEAQ (reference sequence). The CDR3 consists of 15 residues. The part of the CDR3 DNA that was read is TGTGCCAGCAGCTTAGGACAGGGGCAAAATTACGAC. It encodes CASSLGQGQNYD. The complete CDR3 reads CASSLGQGQNYDYTF.

With regard to this clone: The read stops 3 residues short of the end of the CDR3; the missing end is completed from the germline J gene. The chain links TRBV2 to TRBJ2-5; 8 positions agree with TRBD2. Germline CDR1 and CDR2: SNHLY and FYNNEI. The CDR3 contains 12 residues. After removal of 7 bases from V and 5 bases from J, the junction contained 3 bases not matched to a gene. Partial CDR3 DNA: TGTGCCAGCACCGGGAGGGGGGAGACC. Protein sequence: CASTGRGET. The CDR3 as a whole reads CASTGRGETQYF.

Regarding this clone: Read data end 3 residues before the CDR3 end; the end is taken from the germline J gene. This sequence joins TRBV29-1 and TRBJ2-1, with D maybe TRBD1 (5 bases). The CDR3 has 11 residues. Trimming took 2 bases from V and 8 from J, leaving 7 bases between them. Germline CDR1 reads SQVTM; CDR2 reads ANQGSEA. CDR3 region: CSVELGDEQFF. The CDR3 bases that were read are TGCAGCGTTGAACTAGGGGATGAG.

Turning to this clone: Coverage ceases 3 residues before the CDR3 finishes, and the germline J gene fills in the end. The chain uses TRBV19 and TRBJ1-5; D is undetermined. Trimming took off 5 bases at V and 4 bases at J, with 9 bases between the two ends. Germline lookup yields CDR1 LNHDA and CDR2 SQIVND (reference sequence). There are 13 residues in the CDR3. Here the CDR3 reads CASSVRSNQPQHF. CDR3 DNA (partial): TGTGCCAGTAGTGTGCGGTCGAATCAGCCC.